The sample holds many counts of the clone carrying this T cell receptor beta chain. The data belong to a study of neurological immune-mediated disorders. Germline assignment: CDR1 KGHDR and CDR2 SFDVKD. V shed 5 bases and J shed 4 bases, with 16 bases lying between them. The length of the CDR3 is 16 residues. TCRdb processed the 5' RACE reads anew with MiXCR; each CDR3 protein has one entry. Among 81,000 or so distinct CDR3 sequences listed, 13% were seen once. This sample's time point: longitudinal time-point 2. The source material was PBMCs. This chain connects TRBV24-1 to TRBJ2-2; D is unresolved. This TCR was recovered from a female donor with HTLV-1-associated myelopathy (HAM/TSP). CDR3 bases: TGTGCCACCAGTGTAGATACACCTTGGAGCACCGGGGAGCTGTTTTTT. Translation: CATSVDTPWSTGELFF.